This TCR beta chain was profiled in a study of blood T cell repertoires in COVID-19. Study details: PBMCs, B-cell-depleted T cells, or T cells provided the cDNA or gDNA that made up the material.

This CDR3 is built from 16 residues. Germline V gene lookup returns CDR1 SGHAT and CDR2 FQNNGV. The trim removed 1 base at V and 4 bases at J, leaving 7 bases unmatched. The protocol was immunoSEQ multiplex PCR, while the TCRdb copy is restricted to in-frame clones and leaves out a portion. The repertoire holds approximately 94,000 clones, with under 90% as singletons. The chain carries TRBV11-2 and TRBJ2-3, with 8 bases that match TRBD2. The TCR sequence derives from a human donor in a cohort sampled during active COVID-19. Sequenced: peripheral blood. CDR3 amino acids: CASSLGSGRGADTQYF. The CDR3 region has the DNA TGTGCCAGCAGCTTAGGTTCCGGGAGGGGGGCAGATACGCAGTATTTT.